These 17 T cell receptor beta chains came from one sample sequenced in a study of patients and donors after allogeneic stem cell transplantation. TCRdb passed the RT-PCR reads through MiXCR, listing each CDR3 protein once. The sample yields about 960,000 distinct CDR3 sequences, approximately 18% seen once. The specimen sequenced was blood, either unsorted or a sorted T cell fraction (not recorded which). Receptor source: a human donor who was either an allogeneic HSCT recipient or a stem cell or donor lymphocyte infusion donor (not recorded which). It is not recorded whose cells these are; they may come from a transplant donor.

This clonotype was picked up a small number of times. The chain combines TRBV6-1 with TRBJ2-5; D may be TRBD2 (6 bases). The V and J ends lost 7 bases and 4 bases respectively, with 19 bases between them. The germline CDR1 and CDR2 sequences are MNHNS and SASEGT. This CDR3 contains 15 residues. CDR3 sequence (DNA): TGTGCCAGCACCAAGCTAGCGTCGCTTCGAGAGACCCAGTACTTC. This codes for CASTKLASLRETQYF.

V usage is TRBV5-4 and J usage is TRBJ1-4; D unclear. CDR1 is SGHNT and CDR2 is YYREEE in the germline V gene (reference sequence). CDR3 length equals 16 residues. V was trimmed by 4 bases and J by 3 bases, leaving 16 bases between them. CDR3 loop: CASSPDGASPNEKLFF. For the CDR3, the DNA is TGTGCCAGCAGCCCGGACGGCGCCTCCCCTAATGAAAAACTGTTTTTT.

V usage is TRBV12-3 or TRBV12-4 and J usage is TRBJ1-2; D remains unclear. The CDR3 runs 15 residues. Trimming removed 1 base from V and 1 base from J, with 10 bases in between. The CDR3 region is CASSLGNSYNYGYTF. CDR3 nucleotide sequence: TGTGCCAGCAGTTTAGGTAACAGCTATAACTATGGCTACACCTTC.

As to this clonotype: With a much larger clone just one base away, this may be a read error. CDR3 DNA: TGTGCCAGCAGTTTCGACACTGGCGGGGAGACCCAGTACTTC. Its translation is CASSFDTGGETQYF. This chain connects TRBV12-3 or TRBV12-4 to TRBJ2-5, with D maybe TRBD2 (5 bases). The CDR3 totals 14 residues. V lost 3 bases and J lost 5, with 13 bases in between.

The genes are TRBV5-6 and TRBJ1-5, with a weak D call TRBD1 (6 bases). This CDR3 is built from 17 residues. Trimming cost V 2 bases and J 4 bases, with 19 bases left between them. From germline, CDR1 is SGHDT and CDR2 YYEEEE. CDR3 in DNA: TGTGCCAGCAGCTTCAGGGGCCTAACGGATGGGAATCAGCCCCAGCATTTT. Translation gives CASSFRGLTDGNQPQHF.

Turning to this clonotype: A junction boundary mismatches the germline segment, possibly from a read error. This chain uses TRBV10-3 with TRBJ1-2; TRBD1 matches at 7 bases. Germline lookup yields CDR1 ENHRY and CDR2 SYGVKD. This CDR3 has 17 amino acids. This CDR3 is CAFRLNEGTAENYGYTF. CDR3 DNA sequence: TGTGCCTTCAGGCTGAACGAAGGGACAGCCGAGAACTATGGCTACACCTTC.

The chain couples TRBV12-3 or TRBV12-4 to TRBJ2-2, with 8 bases lining up with TRBD1. Trimming took 6 bases from V and 2 from J; bases not matched to a gene: 5. This CDR3 has 15 residues. The CDR3 here is CASRLQGVNTGELFF. The CDR3 bases are TGTGCCAGCAGGCTACAGGGGGTCAACACCGGGGAGCTGTTTTTT.

The rearrangement uses TRBV7-9 and TRBJ2-7; 7 positions agree with TRBD2. Trimming took 0 bases from V and 5 from J; bases not matched to a gene: 10. Germline CDR1 is SEHNR and CDR2 is FQNEAQ (reference sequence). This CDR3 spans 16 amino acids. The CDR3 loop is CASSLAGGPRADEQYF. The DNA for the CDR3 is TGTGCCAGCAGCTTAGCGGGAGGGCCTCGAGCGGACGAGCAGTACTTC.

This chain uses TRBV7-2 with TRBJ1-2; 9 bases are shared with TRBD1. The CDR3 loop spans 18 amino acids. V was pared by 0 bases and J by 5 bases, with 13 bases of the junction left unmatched. The germline CDR1 and CDR2 sequences are SGHTA and FQGNSA. This chain's CDR3 is CASSLAEIRGQGNYGYTF. The CDR3 region has the DNA TGTGCCAGCAGCTTAGCGGAAATCAGAGGACAGGGGAATTATGGCTACACCTTC.

This clonotype was counted between two and nine times. The gene calls are TRBV20-1 and TRBJ2-2; 13 bases match TRBD2. From germline, CDR1 is DFQATT and CDR2 SNEGSKA (reference sequence). The V segment lost 4 bases and the J segment 5 bases; nucleotides outside the gene matches: 4. The CDR3 runs 15 residues. CDR3 protein: CSATPGLAGTGELFF. The DNA for the CDR3 is TGCAGTGCTACACCGGGACTAGCGGGAACCGGGGAGCTGTTTTTT.

The J gene is TRBJ1-5, the V gene TRBV4-3; no clear D. The V end was cut by 0 bases, the J end by 4 bases, with 13 bases between. Germline V gives CDR1 LGHNA, CDR2 YSLEER. There are 16 residues in the CDR3. As DNA, the CDR3 is TGCGCCAGCAGCCAAGATAGAAGCCGATCGAATCAGCCCCAGCATTTT. Its translation: CASSQDRSRSNQPQHF.

This clonotype was recorded a few times. The V and J genes are TRBV18 and TRBJ2-7; TRBD1 matches at 11 bases. The CDR3 has 14 amino acids. Germline CDR1 is KGHSH and CDR2 is LQKENI. With 6 bases clipped from V and 7 bases from J, the junction kept 8 bases outside the gene matches. For the CDR3, the DNA is TGTGCCAGCTCGCCGGGACAGGGGGTCGAAGAGCAGTACTTC. Amino acids: CASSPGQGVEEQYF.

This clonotype was seen a handful of times. One end of the junction fails to match germline, which may point to a read error. The gene calls are TRBV4-1 and TRBJ2-1, with TRBD2 matching 13 bases. Germline CDR1 reads MGHRA; CDR2 reads YSYEKL. This CDR3 region has 14 residues. As DNA, the CDR3 is TGCGTCAGCAGACTAGCGGGGGGTTACAATGAGCAGTTCTTC. Translating gives CVSRLAGGYNEQFF.

V and J are TRBV5-1 and TRBJ2-2; unclear D gene. This CDR3 comprises 14 residues. The germline gives CDR1 SGHRS, CDR2 YFSETQ. Trimming left V 4 bases short and J 5 bases short, with 12 bases between. CDR3 in amino acids: CASSPGPLTGELFF. The DNA for the CDR3 is TGCGCCAGCAGCCCTGGGCCATTAACCGGGGAGCTGTTTTTT.

The chain combines TRBV10-3 with TRBJ2-3; D is ambiguous. Trimming cost V 5 bases and J 1 base, with 7 bases left between them. Germline V gives CDR1 ENHRY, CDR2 SYGVKD. CDR3 length: 13 amino acids. The CDR3 bases are TGTGCCATCAGTTCCGCCCGCACAGATACGCAGTATTTT. Its protein product is CAISSARTDTQYF.

This clonotype was counted between two and nine times. The genes are TRBV5-1 and TRBJ2-7; D is perhaps TRBD2 (5 bases). This CDR3 contains 13 residues. Trimming took 2 bases from V and 7 from J, leaving 13 bases between them. CDR1 is SGHRS, CDR2 YFSETQ, per germline. CDR3 DNA: TGCGCCAGCAGCTTAGCGGAGCTGGGGGAGCAGTACTTC. This encodes CASSLAELGEQYF.

This clonotype appeared a few times. J is TRBJ1-1 and V is TRBV6-1; D is possibly TRBD1 (5 bases). Germline CDR1 reads MNHNS; CDR2 reads SASEGT. The CDR3 is made up of 14 amino acids. Trimming shortened V by 5 bases and J by 5 bases, and 15 bases separated the two germline ends. The CDR3 region has the DNA TGTGCCAGCAGTCCTCCGGGGGAGTATACTGAAGCTTTCTTT. It encodes CASSPPGEYTEAFF.